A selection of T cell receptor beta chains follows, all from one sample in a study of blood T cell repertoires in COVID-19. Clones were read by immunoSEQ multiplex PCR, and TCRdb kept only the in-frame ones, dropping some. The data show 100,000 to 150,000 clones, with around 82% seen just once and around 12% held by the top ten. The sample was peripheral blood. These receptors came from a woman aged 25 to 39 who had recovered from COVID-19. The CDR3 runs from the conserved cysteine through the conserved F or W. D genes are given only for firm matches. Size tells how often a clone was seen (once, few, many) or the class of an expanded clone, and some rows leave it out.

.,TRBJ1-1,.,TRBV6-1,TGTGCCAGCAGTGAAAGCTTCGACACTGAAGCTTTCTTT,CASSESFDTEAFF
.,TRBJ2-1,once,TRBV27,TGTGCCAGCAGTCACAGTGCGACGGCGGGCAATGAGCAGTTCTTC,CASSHSATAGNEQFF
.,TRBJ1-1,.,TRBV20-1,TGCAGTGCTCACGACGGGACACGAGCTTTCTTT,CSAHDGTRAFF
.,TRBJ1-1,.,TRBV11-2,TGTGCCAGCAGCCCTAGGCAAATGAACACTGAAGCTTTCTTT,CASSPRQMNTEAFF
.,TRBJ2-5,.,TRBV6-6,TGTGCCAGCAGCCCGCTGACGGGACAAGAGACCCAGTACTTC,CASSPLTGQETQYF
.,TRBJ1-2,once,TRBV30,TGTGCCTGGAGCCCACAGGGTAGCGATGGCTACACCTTC,CAWSPQGSDGYTF
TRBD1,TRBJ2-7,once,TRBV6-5,TGTGCCAGCAGTCCCTCCGGGACAGCCGGCACGGAGCAGTACTTC,CASSPSGTAGTEQYF
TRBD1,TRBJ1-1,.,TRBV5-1,TGCGCCAGCACAACAGGGGAAAACACTGAAGCTTTCTTT,CASTTGENTEAFF
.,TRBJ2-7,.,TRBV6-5,TGTGCCAGCAGCTCGGTGGGGGCGGCTATATACGAGCAGTACTTC,CASSSVGAAIYEQYF
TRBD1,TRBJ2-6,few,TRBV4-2,TGTGCCAGCAGCCAAGAGGGACAGGGGACCGGGGCCAACGTCCTGACTTTC,CASSQEGQGTGANVLTF